These T cell receptor beta chains were read from a single sample in a study of blood T cell repertoires in COVID-19. Repertoires were generated with immunoSEQ multiplex PCR, while TCRdb's copy carries only in-frame clones and drops some. The sample contains approximately 110,000 clones, around 83% of which appear only once. The sample comprised peripheral blood. Every receptor here comes from a woman over 75 with COVID-19, enrolled during active disease. The CDR3 runs from the conserved cysteine through the conserved F or W. The D gene is left open where the match is weak. The listing skips clone size in some rows; elsewhere it reads once, few, many or a size class.

V gene: TRBV9; J gene: TRBJ1-4; clone size: once; D gene: TRBD1; CDR3 DNA: TGTGCCAGCAGCGTAGGGACAGGGGAAACTAATGAAAAACTGTTTTTT; CDR3 protein: CASSVGTGETNEKLFF
V gene: TRBV28; J gene: TRBJ2-5; clone size: NA; D gene: NA; CDR3 DNA: TGTGCCAGCAGTTCCAGGGATCGCTCCACCGTAGAGACCCAGTACTTC; CDR3 protein: CASSSRDRSTVETQYF
V gene: TRBV7-9; J gene: TRBJ2-2; clone size: NA; D gene: TRBD1; CDR3 DNA: TGTGCCAGCAGACCTCCGGGACAGGGAGGGAACACCGGGGAGCTGTTTTTT; CDR3 protein: CASRPPGQGGNTGELFF
V gene: TRBV5-6; J gene: TRBJ2-1; clone size: NA; D gene: NA; CDR3 DNA: TGTGCCAGCAGCTTGTCGAGGCTAGCATTAATTGAGCAGTTCTTC; CDR3 protein: CASSLSRLALIEQFF
V gene: TRBV4-3; J gene: TRBJ1-3; clone size: NA; D gene: NA; CDR3 DNA: TGCGCCAGCAGCCAAGATCCGGCAGGAAACTCTGGAAACACCATATATTTT; CDR3 protein: CASSQDPAGNSGNTIYF
V gene: TRBV11-2; J gene: TRBJ2-7; clone size: NA; D gene: TRBD1; CDR3 DNA: TGTGCCAGCAGCTTGGACAGGGAAAACGAGCAGTACTTC; CDR3 protein: CASSLDRENEQYF
V gene: TRBV5-1; J gene: TRBJ2-3; clone size: NA; D gene: TRBD1; CDR3 DNA: TGCGCCAGCAGCTTGGCCCAGACAGGGGGCACAGATACGCAGTATTTT; CDR3 protein: CASSLAQTGGTDTQYF
V gene: TRBV3-1/TRBV3-2; J gene: TRBJ1-2; clone size: NA; D gene: NA; CDR3 DNA: TGTGCCAGCAGCCCGCCAGGGGCTAACTATGGCTACACCTTC; CDR3 protein: CASSPPGANYGYTF
V gene: TRBV7-2; J gene: TRBJ2-7; clone size: few; D gene: NA; CDR3 DNA: TGTGCCAGCAGCCCAAGAGCTCAGGGGACCCTATACGAGCAGTACTTC; CDR3 protein: CASSPRAQGTLYEQYF
V gene: TRBV28; J gene: TRBJ2-1; clone size: NA; D gene: NA; CDR3 DNA: TGTGCCAGCAAAGGGGGCTCCTACAATGAGCAGTTCTTC; CDR3 protein: CASKGGSYNEQFF
V gene: TRBV28; J gene: TRBJ2-7; clone size: NA; D gene: TRBD2; CDR3 DNA: TGTGCCAGCAGCCGCGGACTAGCGGGACGGTCCTACGAGCAGTACTTC; CDR3 protein: CASSRGLAGRSYEQYF
V gene: TRBV6-5; J gene: TRBJ2-1; clone size: NA; D gene: TRBD1; CDR3 DNA: TGTGCCAGCAGGGGACAGGGCTCCTACAATGAGCAGTTCTTC; CDR3 protein: CASRGQGSYNEQFF
V gene: TRBV5-4; J gene: TRBJ2-5; clone size: NA; D gene: NA; CDR3 DNA: TGTGCCAGCAGCACCCCAGGGGGGCAAGAGACCCAGTACTTC; CDR3 protein: CASSTPGGQETQYF
V gene: TRBV3-1/TRBV3-2; J gene: TRBJ2-7; clone size: NA; D gene: TRBD2; CDR3 DNA: TGTGCCAGCAGCCATACCCCCGCTAGCGGGAGTAGGTACGAGCAGTACTTC; CDR3 protein: CASSHTPASGSRYEQYF
V gene: TRBV18; J gene: TRBJ1-1; clone size: NA; D gene: NA; CDR3 DNA: TGTGCCAGCTCACCACAAGGGGTCAATACTGAAGCTTTCTTT; CDR3 protein: CASSPQGVNTEAFF
V gene: TRBV28; J gene: TRBJ1-4; clone size: NA; D gene: NA; CDR3 DNA: TGTGCCAGCAGTTTACTCGGTCCGGCGGAACTGTTTTTT; CDR3 protein: CASSLLGPAELFF
V gene: TRBV18; J gene: TRBJ2-5; clone size: NA; D gene: TRBD2; CDR3 DNA: TGTGCCAGCTCACCTGAACTAGCGGGAGCCGGGGAGACCCAGTACTTC; CDR3 protein: CASSPELAGAGETQYF
V gene: TRBV27; J gene: TRBJ2-3; clone size: once; D gene: TRBD1; CDR3 DNA: TGTGCCAGCGGGACAGCTAGCACAGATACGCAGTATTTT; CDR3 protein: CASGTASTDTQYF
V gene: TRBV6-5; J gene: TRBJ2-3; clone size: NA; D gene: NA; CDR3 DNA: TGTGCCAGCACCCCCACCACATCGAGTCGGGGTACGCAGTATTTT; CDR3 protein: CASTPTTSSRGTQYF
V gene: TRBV21-1; J gene: TRBJ2-7; clone size: NA; D gene: NA; CDR3 DNA: TGTGCCAGCAGCAAAGTATCAGAGGCATCCTCCTACGAGCAGTACTTC; CDR3 protein: CASSKVSEASSYEQYF
V gene: TRBV7-9; J gene: TRBJ2-4; clone size: NA; D gene: TRBD1; CDR3 DNA: TGTGCCAGCAGCCAGGGACAGGAGATAAACATTCAGTACTTC; CDR3 protein: CASSQGQEINIQYF
V gene: TRBV28; J gene: TRBJ1-1; clone size: NA; D gene: TRBD1; CDR3 DNA: TGTGCCGCTAAGGACAGGGTAGTTCTACGTGCTGAAGCTTTCTTT; CDR3 protein: CAAKDRVVLRAEAFF
V gene: TRBV2; J gene: TRBJ1-3; clone size: NA; D gene: NA; CDR3 DNA: TGTGCCAGCAGTGAAGAGAGGGCAGTTCGAGGAAACACCATATATTTT; CDR3 protein: CASSEERAVRGNTIYF
V gene: TRBV6-5; J gene: TRBJ1-1; clone size: NA; D gene: NA; CDR3 DNA: TGTGCCAGCAAGGCAGACAGGAGGAACACTGAAGCTTTCTTT; CDR3 protein: CASKADRRNTEAFF
V gene: TRBV29-1; J gene: TRBJ1-1; clone size: NA; D gene: NA; CDR3 DNA: TGCAGCGTTGAATGGGCGGGGGTAGGGACTGAAGCTTTCTTT; CDR3 protein: CSVEWAGVGTEAFF
V gene: TRBV19; J gene: TRBJ1-5; clone size: NA; D gene: NA; CDR3 DNA: TGTGCCAGTCGCCTCGGGTATAGCAATCAGCCCCAGCATTTT; CDR3 protein: CASRLGYSNQPQHF
V gene: TRBV15; J gene: TRBJ2-3; clone size: once; D gene: TRBD2; CDR3 DNA: TGTGCCACCAAGAACCGGACTAGCGGGACGGCAGATACGCAGTATTTT; CDR3 protein: CATKNRTSGTADTQYF
V gene: TRBV2; J gene: TRBJ2-1; clone size: NA; D gene: TRBD1; CDR3 DNA: TGTGCCAGCAGAACGGGACAGGGGGCAGTGGAGTTCTTC; CDR3 protein: CASRTGQGAVEFF
V gene: TRBV29-1; J gene: TRBJ2-7; clone size: NA; D gene: TRBD2; CDR3 DNA: TGCAGCGTTGAACAAGGGACTAGGCACGAGCAGTACTTC; CDR3 protein: CSVEQGTRHEQYF
V gene: TRBV3-1/TRBV3-2; J gene: TRBJ1-2; clone size: NA; D gene: TRBD1; CDR3 DNA: TGTGCCAGCAGCCAACAGGGGACAGGCGGCTATGGCTACACCTTC; CDR3 protein: CASSQQGTGGYGYTF
V gene: TRBV6-1; J gene: TRBJ1-3; clone size: NA; D gene: TRBD1; CDR3 DNA: TGTGCCAGCAGTGACCAGGACAGGGGATCTGGAAACACCATATATTTT; CDR3 protein: CASSDQDRGSGNTIYF
V gene: TRBV28; J gene: TRBJ2-6; clone size: once; D gene: NA; CDR3 DNA: TGTGCCAGCAGTTCCACAGGGTCTGGGGCCAACGTCCTGACTTTC; CDR3 protein: CASSSTGSGANVLTF
V gene: TRBV9; J gene: TRBJ1-1; clone size: NA; D gene: TRBD1; CDR3 DNA: TGTGCCAGCAGTCGGGACAGGGGGAACACTGAAGCTTTCTTT; CDR3 protein: CASSRDRGNTEAFF
V gene: TRBV5-1; J gene: TRBJ2-7; clone size: NA; D gene: NA; CDR3 DNA: TGCGCCAGCAGCTTGAGGGGTCTCAGAGGACACCCCTACGAGCAGTACTTC; CDR3 protein: CASSLRGLRGHPYEQYF
V gene: TRBV18; J gene: TRBJ2-5; clone size: NA; D gene: NA; CDR3 DNA: TGTGCCAGCTCACCAAGAGGAGGCAGCCAAGAGACCCAGTACTTC; CDR3 protein: CASSPRGGSQETQYF
V gene: TRBV19; J gene: TRBJ2-4; clone size: NA; D gene: TRBD1; CDR3 DNA: TGTGCCAGTAGTATGAATACGGGACAGGCAATTCAGTACTTC; CDR3 protein: CASSMNTGQAIQYF
V gene: TRBV5-4; J gene: TRBJ2-1; clone size: NA; D gene: TRBD1; CDR3 DNA: TGTGCCAGCACCAACAGGGGTTTTAATGAGCAGTTCTTC; CDR3 protein: CASTNRGFNEQFF
V gene: TRBV28; J gene: TRBJ1-4; clone size: NA; D gene: TRBD1; CDR3 DNA: TGTGCCAGCAGTTCGCCGGGACAGGGGGATGAAAAACTGTTTTTT; CDR3 protein: CASSSPGQGDEKLFF
V gene: TRBV24-1; J gene: TRBJ2-1; clone size: NA; D gene: TRBD2; CDR3 DNA: TGTGCCACCAGTGATACTAGCGTCAACTCCTACAATGAGCAGTTCTTC; CDR3 protein: CATSDTSVNSYNEQFF
V gene: TRBV9; J gene: TRBJ2-3; clone size: NA; D gene: NA; CDR3 DNA: TGTGCCAGCAGCGTAGCCAGGGCCGCAGATACGCAGTATTTT; CDR3 protein: CASSVARAADTQYF
V gene: TRBV28; J gene: TRBJ2-6; clone size: NA; D gene: NA; CDR3 DNA: TGTGCCAGCAGTTTAGGGGGACACAAAAGAACTGGGGCCAACGTCCTGACTTTC; CDR3 protein: CASSLGGHKRTGANVLTF
V gene: TRBV10-3; J gene: TRBJ2-5; clone size: NA; D gene: TRBD1; CDR3 DNA: TGTGCCATCAGAGGGACAGGTATGGAAGAGACCCAGTACTTC; CDR3 protein: CAIRGTGMEETQYF
V gene: TRBV10-3; J gene: TRBJ1-4; clone size: NA; D gene: TRBD1; CDR3 DNA: TGTGCCACTCTTGATCAGGGGGCGGGTGAAAAACTGTTTTTT; CDR3 protein: CATLDQGAGEKLFF
V gene: TRBV7-9; J gene: TRBJ1-5; clone size: NA; D gene: NA; CDR3 DNA: TGTGCCAGCAGCTTAGGGGGAACAGGGATGGGCAATCAGCCCCAGCATTTT; CDR3 protein: CASSLGGTGMGNQPQHF
V gene: TRBV3-1/TRBV3-2; J gene: TRBJ1-1; clone size: NA; D gene: NA; CDR3 DNA: TGTGCCAGCAGCCGATGGGGAGGCACTGAAGCTTTCTTT; CDR3 protein: CASSRWGGTEAFF
V gene: TRBV7-2; J gene: TRBJ2-5; clone size: NA; D gene: TRBD2; CDR3 DNA: TGTGCCAGCAGCTCCCTCGGACTAGCGGGGCTGGAGACCCAGTACTTC; CDR3 protein: CASSSLGLAGLETQYF
V gene: TRBV28; J gene: TRBJ1-2; clone size: once; D gene: TRBD1; CDR3 DNA: TGTGCCAGCAGTTCGGGGACAGGGAGGTATGGCTACACCTTC; CDR3 protein: CASSSGTGRYGYTF
V gene: TRBV28; J gene: TRBJ2-1; clone size: NA; D gene: NA; CDR3 DNA: TGTGCCAGCAGTTTAATTGTAAATGAGCAGTTCTTC; CDR3 protein: CASSLIVNEQFF
V gene: TRBV27; J gene: TRBJ2-3; clone size: NA; D gene: TRBD1; CDR3 DNA: TGTGCCAGCAGTTTACGCAGGGGGCCGACAGATACGCAGTATTTT; CDR3 protein: CASSLRRGPTDTQYF
V gene: TRBV27; J gene: TRBJ2-7; clone size: NA; D gene: NA; CDR3 DNA: TGTGCCAGCAGCCGAGGGTGGACGGGTTCCTACGAGCAGTACTTC; CDR3 protein: CASSRGWTGSYEQYF
V gene: TRBV9; J gene: TRBJ2-1; clone size: few; D gene: TRBD2; CDR3 DNA: TGTGCCAGCAGCGTAGCTCCTAGCGGGAACAATGAGCAGTTCTTC; CDR3 protein: CASSVAPSGNNEQFF
V gene: TRBV11-2; J gene: TRBJ2-1; clone size: once; D gene: NA; CDR3 DNA: TGTGCCAGCAGGTCAGTTGGAGGTCTTTACAATGAGCAGTTCTTC; CDR3 protein: CASRSVGGLYNEQFF